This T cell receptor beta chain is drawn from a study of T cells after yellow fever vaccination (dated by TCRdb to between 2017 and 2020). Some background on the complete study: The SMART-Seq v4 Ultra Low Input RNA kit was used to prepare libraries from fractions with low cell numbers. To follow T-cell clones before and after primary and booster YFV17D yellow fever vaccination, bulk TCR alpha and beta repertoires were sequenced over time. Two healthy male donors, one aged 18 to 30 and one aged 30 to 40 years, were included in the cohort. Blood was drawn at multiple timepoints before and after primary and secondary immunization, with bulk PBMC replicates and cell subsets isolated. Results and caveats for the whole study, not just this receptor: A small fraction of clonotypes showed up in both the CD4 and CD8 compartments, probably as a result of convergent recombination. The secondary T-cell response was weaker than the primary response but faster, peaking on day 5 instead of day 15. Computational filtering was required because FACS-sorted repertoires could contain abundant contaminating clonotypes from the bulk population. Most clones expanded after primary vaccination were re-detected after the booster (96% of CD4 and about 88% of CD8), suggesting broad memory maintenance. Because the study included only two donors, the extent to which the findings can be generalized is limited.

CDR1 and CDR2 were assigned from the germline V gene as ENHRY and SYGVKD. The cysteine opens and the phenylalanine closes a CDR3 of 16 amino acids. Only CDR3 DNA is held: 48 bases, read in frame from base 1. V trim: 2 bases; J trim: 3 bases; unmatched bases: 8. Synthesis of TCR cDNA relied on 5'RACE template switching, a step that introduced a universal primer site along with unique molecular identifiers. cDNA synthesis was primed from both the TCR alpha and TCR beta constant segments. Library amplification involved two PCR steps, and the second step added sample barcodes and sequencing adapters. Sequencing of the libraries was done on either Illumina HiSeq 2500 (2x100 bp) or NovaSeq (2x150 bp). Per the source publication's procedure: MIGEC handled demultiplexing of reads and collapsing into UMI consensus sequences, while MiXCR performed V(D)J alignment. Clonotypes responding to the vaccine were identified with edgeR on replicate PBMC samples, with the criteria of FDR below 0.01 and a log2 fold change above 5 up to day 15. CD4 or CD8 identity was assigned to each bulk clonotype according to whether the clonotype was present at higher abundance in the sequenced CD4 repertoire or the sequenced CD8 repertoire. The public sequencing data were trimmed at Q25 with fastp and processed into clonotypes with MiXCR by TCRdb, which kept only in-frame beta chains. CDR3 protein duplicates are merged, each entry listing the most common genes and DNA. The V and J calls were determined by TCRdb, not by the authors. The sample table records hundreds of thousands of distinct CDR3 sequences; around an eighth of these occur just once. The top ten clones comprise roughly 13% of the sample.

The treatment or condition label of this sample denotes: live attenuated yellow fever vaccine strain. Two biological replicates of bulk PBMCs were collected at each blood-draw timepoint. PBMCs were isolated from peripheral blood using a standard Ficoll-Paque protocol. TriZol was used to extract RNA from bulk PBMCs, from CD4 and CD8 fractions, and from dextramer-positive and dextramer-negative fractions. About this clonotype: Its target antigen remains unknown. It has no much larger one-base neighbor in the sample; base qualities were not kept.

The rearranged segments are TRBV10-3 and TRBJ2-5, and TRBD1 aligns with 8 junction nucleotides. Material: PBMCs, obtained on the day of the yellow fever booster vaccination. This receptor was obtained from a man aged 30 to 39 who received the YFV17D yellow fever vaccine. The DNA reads TGTGCCATCAGTGAGAACGTAGGACAGGGTAAAGAGACCCAGTACTTC. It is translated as CAISENVGQGKETQYF.